This T cell receptor (beta chain) was identified in a study of shared clonotypes between healthy human individuals. Study-level findings and limits: The authors sampled blood alone, and tissue repertoires likely differ. The study generally estimated greater richness for naive than memory subsets. In the sorted subsets, rarefaction showed sequencing was incomplete despite large depth.

Libraries were prepared by immunoSEQ multiplex PCR; TCRdb keeps only in-frame clonotypes and omits some of them. The sample yields about 1.5 million clones, nearly 99% seen once. Trimming took 2 bases from V and 2 from J, leaving 4 bases between them. Germline V gene lookup returns CDR1 DFQATT and CDR2 SNEGSKA (reference sequence). The CDR3 length is 11 residues. A word on this clone: Its specificity is unknown. Other DNA sequences in the same sample also yield this CDR3.

This TCR came from a man aged 25 to 45 in good health. Sequenced input: naive CD4+ T cells sorted from blood. As to subset: CD45RA+ positively selected. The chain links TRBV20-1 to TRBJ2-7; D uncertain. The DNA of the CDR3 is TGCAGTGCTAGAATTACCTACGAGCAGTACTTC. Protein product: CSARITYEQYF.